Below are 21 T cell receptor beta chains sequenced from a single sample in a study of early T cells in non-severe SARS-CoV-2 infection. TCRdb recomputed calls from the 5' RACE reads with MiXCR, one row per CDR3 protein. The data show roughly 76,000 distinct CDR3 sequences, with 10% to 15% seen just once and roughly 3.8% held by the top ten. The sequenced sample was whole blood. The receptors come from an adult who was a healthcare worker with PCR-confirmed SARS-CoV-2 infection or an uninfected control (not recorded which).

This clonotype has only a few counts. The chain uses TRBV24-1 and TRBJ2-1; D remains unclear. CDR1 and CDR2 from the germline V gene are KGHDR and SFDVKD. Trimming left V 3 bases short and J 12 bases short, with 8 bases between. CDR3 size: 11 residues. CDR3 in amino acids: CATSDISGQFF. In DNA, the CDR3 is TGTGCCACCAGTGATATATCGGGGCAGTTCTTC.

This clonotype was recorded many times. This chain links TRBV28 with TRBJ2-3; 8 bases agree with TRBD2. CDR1 is MDHEN and CDR2 is SYDVKM in the germline V gene. V dropped 1 base and J dropped 2; count of bases not matched to a gene: 11. The CDR3 loop spans 18 amino acids. For the CDR3, the DNA is TGTGCCAGCAGTTTATCGCCGGGACTAGGGTCTTCCACAGATACGCAGTATTTT. Translation gives CASSLSPGLGSSTDTQYF.

In its sample, this clonotype was seen a few times. DNA of the CDR3: TGCAGTACCGGGACAGGGGACTTCGGTGAGCAGTTCTTC. The encoded protein is CSTGTGDFGEQFF. V is TRBV29-1 and J is TRBJ2-1, with 10 bases identical to TRBD1. Germline CDR1 SQVTM, CDR2 ANQGSEA. The CDR3 length is 13 residues.

On this clonotype: Just one base apart from a much larger clone, this may be a read error. The chain couples TRBV5-4 to TRBJ2-7, with 7 nucleotides matching TRBD1. This CDR3 is built from 15 residues. V trimming: 4 bases; J trimming: 1 base; junction bases outside the gene matches: 8. CDR1 SGHNT and CDR2 YYREEE come from the germline V gene (reference sequence). CDR3 amino acids: CASSPPGTASYEQYF. CDR3 sequence (DNA): TGTGCCAGCAGCCCCCCTGGGACAGCGTCCTACGAGCAGTACTTC.

V is TRBV28 and J is TRBJ1-1; no reliable D call. The CDR3 extends over 14 amino acids. Germline-derived CDR1 and CDR2 are MDHEN and SYDVKM. V lost 4 bases and J 3 bases, leaving 12 bases between the germline ends. The CDR3 DNA is TGTGCCAGCAGTTGGACGACAATCGACACTGAAGCTTTCTTT. Amino acid sequence: CASSWTTIDTEAFF.

This clonotype occurred a few times. This sequence joins TRBV19 and TRBJ2-1; D may be TRBD2 (6 bases). The germline V gene encodes CDR1 LNHDA and CDR2 SQIVND (reference sequence). V lost 6 bases to trimming and J lost 0 bases, with 9 bases between them. The CDR3 totals 14 residues. The CDR3, as DNA: TGTGCCAGTAGGGCGGGAAGCTCCTACAATGAGCAGTTCTTC. It specifies CASRAGSSYNEQFF. The full variable domain, rest sourced from reference TRBV19 and TRBJ2-1, is DGGITQSPKYLFRKEGQNVTLSCEQNLNHDAMYWYRQDPGQGLRLIYYSQIVNDFQKGDIAEGYSVSREKKESFPLTVTSAQKNPTAFYLCASRAGSSYNEQFFGPGTRLTVL.

The chain is built from TRBV20-1 and TRBJ2-7; the match to TRBD2 covers 9 bases. Germline CDR1 and CDR2: DFQATT and SNEGSKA (reference sequence). J gave up 5 bases and V 5 bases, and 10 bases lay outside the gene matches. This CDR3 is built from 14 residues. This CDR3 reads CSAHPAAGGHEQYF. The CDR3 bases are TGCAGTGCTCACCCCGCGGCGGGAGGGCACGAGCAGTACTTC.

This clonotype was counted many times. The CDR3 protein is CATSRDREHEQFF. The CDR3 region has the DNA TGTGCCACCAGCAGAGACAGGGAACATGAGCAGTTCTTC. The gene calls are TRBV15 and TRBJ2-1; TRBD1 is a possible D gene (5 bases). Trimming shortened V by 0 bases and J by 8 bases, and 8 bases separated the two germline ends. The CDR3 sequence is 13 residues long. Germline CDR1 is LNHNV and CDR2 is YYDKDF (reference sequence).

This clonotype was counted many times. J is TRBJ2-7 and V is TRBV3-1; D tentatively fits TRBD1 or TRBD2 (5 bases each). The V and J ends lost 3 bases and 2 bases respectively, with 14 bases between them. Germline V CDR1 and CDR2: LGHDT, YNNKEL (reference sequence). This CDR3 spans 15 amino acids. The CDR3 sequence is CASSHPGTTPYEQYF. In DNA, the CDR3 is TGTGCCAGCAGCCACCCCGGGACGACCCCCTACGAGCAGTACTTC.

This clonotype was seen repeatedly, ten times or more. The chain has TRBV20-1 and TRBJ2-3, with D perhaps TRBD2 (6 bases). This CDR3 spans 18 amino acids. CDR1 is DFQATT and CDR2 is SNEGSKA in the germline V gene (reference sequence). V was shortened by 3 bases and J by 0 bases, with 22 bases between the two germline ends. The CDR3, as DNA: TGCAGTGCTAGGATTCGCCGCGGAGGAGGGATTAGCACAGATACGCAGTATTTT. This codes for CSARIRRGGGISTDTQYF.

A single count supports this clonotype. A much larger clonotype is one base distant, so this may be a read error. CDR3 nucleotides: TGTGCCAGCTGCGTCGGGGTCCAAGAGACCCAGTACTTC. It specifies CASCVGVQETQYF. The rearrangement joins TRBV7-9 to TRBJ2-5; possible D gene TRBD2, 5 bases. Trimming removed 8 bases from V and 1 base from J, with 11 bases in between. The CDR3 has 13 residues. Germline V lookup: CDR1 SEHNR, CDR2 FQNEAQ (reference sequence).

This clonotype was seen at least ten times. V gene TRBV12-3 or TRBV12-4 combines with J gene TRBJ2-7, with 7 bases fitting TRBD2. The CDR3 length is 15 residues. Unmatched junction bases numbered 3, after V lost 0 bases and J lost 1 base. The CDR3 DNA reads as TGTGCCAGCAGTTTAGCGGGAGGGCCTTCCTACGAGCAGTACTTC. It specifies CASSLAGGPSYEQYF.

This clonotype was seen more than once but under ten times. This chain joins TRBV3-1 and TRBJ2-1, with D unresolved. The CDR3 contains 17 residues. The germline gives CDR1 LGHDT, CDR2 YNNKEL (reference sequence). Trimming took 4 bases from V and 5 from J, leaving 21 bases between them. The CDR3 here is CASSPSIWGFGNNEQFF. In nucleotides, the CDR3 is TGTGCCAGCAGCCCCTCGATTTGGGGTTTTGGAAACAATGAGCAGTTCTTC.

The chain combines TRBV5-1 with TRBJ2-1; D is possibly TRBD1 or TRBD2 (5 bases each). V was trimmed by 8 bases and J by 5 bases, leaving 17 bases between them. Per the germline V gene, CDR1 is SGHRS and CDR2 is YFSETQ. The CDR3 loop spans 14 amino acids. The CDR3: CARSPGGVNNEQFF. The DNA for the CDR3 is TGCGCCAGAAGCCCTGGGGGAGTTAACAATGAGCAGTTCTTC. Full variable domain (remainder filled in from reference TRBV5-1 and TRBJ2-1): KAGVTQTPRYLIKTRGQQVTLSCSPISGHRSVSWYQQTPGQGLQFLFEYFSETQRNKGNFPGRFSGRQFSNSRSEMNVSTLELGDSALYLCARSPGGVNNEQFFGPGTRLTVL.

Comment on this clonotype: Given a much more abundant clone one base away, this may be a read error. The gene calls are TRBV3-1 and TRBJ1-5, with no clear D. The V end was cut by 4 bases, the J end by 7 bases, with 17 bases between. The germline V gene has CDR1 LGHDT and CDR2 YNNKEL (reference sequence). This CDR3 contains 15 residues. CDR3 sequence (DNA): TGTGCCAGCAGCCGAGATCAAGCAGAGGGCCAGCCCCAGCATTTT. It specifies CASSRDQAEGQPQHF.

This clonotype was observed many times. This chain connects TRBV5-1 to TRBJ2-3; TRBD1 matches at 7 bases. With V trimmed by 4 bases and J by 1 base, 6 bases remained unmatched. Germline assignment: CDR1 SGHRS and CDR2 YFSETQ. The CDR3 has 15 residues. CDR3 nucleotide sequence: TGCGCCAGCAGCATGACAGGGCATGGCACAGATACGCAGTATTTT. Protein product: CASSMTGHGTDTQYF.

This chain links TRBV6-4 with TRBJ1-1, with D perhaps matching TRBD1 (5 bases). The V gene lost 0 bases and the J gene lost 5 bases, with 7 bases spanning the gap. Germline V CDR1 and CDR2: MRHNA, SNTAGT. This CDR3 comprises 13 residues. The CDR3 is CASSDSWGTEAFF. CDR3 DNA: TGTGCCAGCAGTGACTCGTGGGGGACTGAAGCTTTCTTT.

This clonotype was observed at least ten times. The chain combines TRBV24-1 with TRBJ2-2; no clear D gene. Germline lookup yields CDR1 KGHDR and CDR2 SFDVKD. The CDR3 spans 14 residues. V lost 3 bases, J lost 2 bases, and 6 bases lay in between. The CDR3 protein is CATSDHTNTGELFF. The CDR3 DNA reads as TGTGCCACCAGTGATCACACCAACACCGGGGAGCTGTTTTTT.

This clonotype was observed many times. This chain joins TRBV9 and TRBJ2-7; D possibly corresponds to TRBD1 (6 bases). Per the germline V gene, CDR1 is SGDLS and CDR2 is YYNGEE. Trimming pared 0 bases from V and 2 bases from J, leaving 9 bases between. The CDR3 spans 14 residues. Here the CDR3 reads CASSVGAGAYEQYF. In DNA, the CDR3 is TGTGCCAGCAGCGTAGGAGCAGGGGCCTACGAGCAGTACTTC.

This clonotype was recorded a few times. The rearrangement uses TRBV12-3 or TRBV12-4 and TRBJ1-2; unclear D gene. The ends were cut back, 1 base at V and 8 bases at J, with 11 bases in the middle. The CDR3 runs 13 residues. The CDR3 spells CASSLERVGGYTF. The CDR3 DNA reads as TGTGCCAGCAGTTTAGAGCGCGTGGGAGGCTACACCTTC.

This clonotype was picked up many times. The rearrangement joins TRBV2 to TRBJ2-5, with 7 bases matching TRBD1. V gave up 3 bases and J gave up 9 bases; unmatched junction bases: 7. This CDR3 is built from 13 residues. The germline V gene encodes CDR1 SNHLY and CDR2 FYNNEI. In DNA, the CDR3 is TGTGCCAGCAGTGACTACCCGACAGGGCCCCAGTACTTC. Translated, it gives CASSDYPTGPQYF.